These 27 T cell receptor beta chains were all obtained from the same sample, sequenced in a study of shared clonotypes between healthy human individuals. Naive CD8 cells comprised CD45RO-negative, CCR7-positively selected cells, excluding terminally differentiated effector memory CD45RA+ cells. Profiled with immunoSEQ multiplex PCR; TCRdb holds only in-frame clones, not every one. The sample has roughly 2 million clones, over 85% seen once. Sequences were obtained from naive CD8+ T cells sorted from blood. The receptors were sampled from a man younger than 30 in good health.

The V gene is TRBV5-5, the J gene TRBJ2-7, with D tentatively TRBD1 or TRBD2 (6 bases each). The CDR3 covers 15 residues. V lost 4 bases to trimming and J lost 2 bases, with 16 bases between them. Germline V gene sequence: CDR1 SGHKS, CDR2 YYEKEE (reference sequence). The CDR3 nucleotides read TGTGCCAGCAGCCCGTCAAGGGGGGCCGCCTACGAGCAGTACTTC. This sequence encodes CASSPSRGAAYEQYF.

The J gene is TRBJ2-2, the V gene TRBV7-3; 15 bases map to TRBD2. CDR3 size: 18 residues. The J segment lost 9 bases and the V segment lost 5 bases, leaving 13 bases of the junction unmatched. Germline V CDR1 and CDR2: SGHTA, FQGTGA. CDR3 DNA sequence: TGTGCCAGCAGCCCCGATCCCTGGACTAGCGGGGGGGCTAGGGAGCTGTTTTTT. This encodes CASSPDPWTSGGARELFF.

This clone was counted a single time. This chain links TRBV5-6 with TRBJ2-5; 7 bases fit TRBD1. There are 14 residues in the CDR3. Germline V gives CDR1 SGHDT, CDR2 YYEEEE. V gave up 4 bases and J gave up 3 bases; unmatched junction bases: 6. The CDR3 here is CASSTLTGKETQYF. The CDR3 DNA reads TGTGCCAGCAGCACTTTGACAGGGAAAGAGACCCAGTACTTC.

The chain is built from TRBV10-1 and TRBJ1-5; D perhaps matches TRBD1 (5 bases). The CDR3 extends over 13 amino acids. Trimming removed 5 bases from V and 9 bases from J, with 14 bases in between. Germline-derived CDR1 and CDR2 are WNHNN and SYGVQD (reference sequence). This CDR3 reads CASSQDTGGPQHF. The CDR3 nucleotides are TGCGCCAGCAGTCAGGACACCGGTGGGCCCCAGCATTTT.

CDR3 region: CASSPLPRVSGANVLTF. CDR3 coding DNA: TGCGCCAGCAGCCCCCTGCCGAGGGTCTCTGGGGCCAACGTCCTGACTTTC. The chain recombines TRBV4-1 with TRBJ2-6; possibly TRBD2 for D (5 bases). Trimming took 4 bases from V and 0 from J, leaving 13 bases between them. Germline V gene data show CDR1 as MGHRA and CDR2 as YSYEKL. This CDR3 is 17 amino acids long.

The chain combines TRBV1 with TRBJ2-7; the table's D call, TRBD2, has no DNA check behind it. TRBV1 is shown as a pseudogene. The CDR3 has 16 amino acids. The CDR3 nucleotides are TGCACCAGCAGCCTCTCTGGGCCAGGACTAGTTCACGAGCAGTACTTC. It translates to CTSSLSGPGLVHEQYF.

The genes are TRBV28 and TRBJ2-1; 7 bases match TRBD1. V shed 6 bases and J 16 bases; nucleotides not matched to a gene: 15. The germline V gene has CDR1 MDHEN and CDR2 SYDVKM. This CDR3 spans 13 amino acids. The CDR3 region has the DNA TGTGCCAGCAGCCTAAATACTATTGGACAGGACTTCTTC. Encoded protein: CASSLNTIGQDFF.

The chain recombines TRBV13 with TRBJ2-1; either TRBD1 or TRBD2 may fit D (6 bases each). The CDR3 length is 12 residues. Germline V CDR1 and CDR2: PRHDT, FYEKMQ (reference sequence). V lost 7 bases and J 7 bases, leaving 11 bases between the germline ends. Here the CDR3 reads CASTGEVNEQFF. CDR3 nucleotides: TGTGCCAGCACAGGGGAGGTAAATGAGCAGTTCTTC.

This rearrangement joins TRBV5-4 to TRBJ2-1; 9 bases are a match to TRBD2. Trimming at V came to 1 base and at J to 4 bases, leaving 6 bases not matched to a gene. This CDR3 region has 16 residues. Germline V CDR1 and CDR2: SGHNT, YYREEE (reference sequence). CDR3 in amino acids: CASSLYASGVYNEQFF. The DNA of the CDR3 is TGTGCCAGCAGCTTGTACGCTAGCGGGGTTTACAATGAGCAGTTCTTC.

The chain couples TRBV9 to TRBJ2-3; TRBD1 or TRBD2 may be the D gene (5 bases each). V was pared by 0 bases and J by 0 bases, with 11 bases between. Germline CDR1 reads SGDLS; CDR2 reads YYNGEE. There are 16 residues in the CDR3. The CDR3 region is CASSVDGGYSTDTQYF. As DNA, the CDR3 is TGTGCCAGCAGCGTAGATGGGGGATACAGCACAGATACGCAGTATTTT.

The J gene is TRBJ2-7, the V gene TRBV5-8; D call uncertain. From germline, CDR1 is SGHTS and CDR2 YDEGEE. The V end lost 0 bases, the J end lost 1 base, and 8 bases lay between the germline ends. The CDR3 totals 14 residues. The CDR3 DNA reads as TGTGCCAGCAGCTTGGACAGCAATTCCTACGAGCAGTACTTC. As protein: CASSLDSNSYEQYF. Full variable domain (missing parts from reference TRBV5-8 and TRBJ2-7): EAGVTQSPTHLIKTRGQQATLRCSPISGHTSVYWYQQALGLGLQFLLWYDEGEERNRGNFPPRFSGRQFPNYSSELNVNALELEDSALYLCASSLDSNSYEQYFGPGTRLTVT.

The table lists this clone with a count of one. The chain employs TRBV7-9 and TRBJ2-7; either TRBD1 or TRBD2 may supply D (5 bases each). This CDR3 is built from 15 residues. V lost 5 bases and J 12 bases, leaving 26 bases between the germline ends. Germline assignment: CDR1 SEHNR and CDR2 FQNEAQ (reference sequence). CDR3 loop: CASSPPPGTGSNLYF. The DNA for the CDR3 is TGTGCCAGCAGCCCGCCCCCCGGGACGGGTAGTAATCTGTACTTC.

The V and J genes are TRBV19 and TRBJ2-7; 9 bases map to TRBD1. V shed 5 bases, J shed 3 bases, and the junction held 8 bases outside the gene matches. CDR1 and CDR2 (germline): LNHDA, SQIVND (reference sequence). This CDR3 contains 15 residues. The CDR3 region is CASSGDRDGSYEQYF. The CDR3 coding sequence is TGTGCCAGTAGTGGGGACAGGGATGGTAGCTACGAGCAGTACTTC.

The chain employs TRBV9 and TRBJ1-1, with 9 bases matching TRBD1. V dropped 0 bases and J dropped 2; count of bases not matched to a gene: 11. The CDR3 covers 18 residues. Germline lookup yields CDR1 SGDLS and CDR2 YYNGEE. Here the CDR3 reads CASSVDSTGGYVNTEAFF. In nucleotides, the CDR3 is TGTGCCAGCAGCGTAGACTCGACAGGGGGGTATGTTAACACTGAAGCTTTCTTT. Supplemented by reference TRBV9 and TRBJ1-1, the full variable domain reads DSGVTQTPKHLITATGQRVTLRCSPRSGDLSVYWYQQSLDQGLQFLIQYYNGEERAKGNILERFSAQQFPDLHSELNLSSLELGDSALYFCASSVDSTGGYVNTEAFFGQGTRLTVV.

The rearrangement joins TRBV28 to TRBJ1-2, with D possibly matching TRBD1 (6 bases). Germline lookup yields CDR1 MDHEN and CDR2 SYDVKM. The CDR3 runs 14 residues. Trimming shortened V by 7 bases and J by 1 base, and 13 bases separated the two germline ends. The CDR3 bases are TGTGCCAGCATACAAAGGGGGAATAACTATGGCTACACCTTC. It codes for CASIQRGNNYGYTF.

The chain couples TRBV4-2 to TRBJ2-2, with 10 bases matching TRBD1. Losses at the gene ends were 4 bases for V and 4 bases for J; bases not matched to a gene: 3. The CDR3 consists of 15 residues. Germline V lookup: CDR1 LGHNA, CDR2 YNFKEQ. The CDR3 DNA is TGTGCCAGCAGCCCGACAGGGGGCGGCACCGGGGAGCTGTTTTTT. Its protein product is CASSPTGGGTGELFF.

The rearrangement links TRBV2 to TRBJ2-5; D is possibly TRBD1 or TRBD2 (5 bases each). Germline V lookup: CDR1 SNHLY, CDR2 FYNNEI. The V end lost 5 bases, the J end lost 2 bases, and 12 bases lay between the germline ends. This CDR3 region has 14 residues. CDR3 nucleotides: TGTGCCAGCAGTCGGGGCCTAGGGCAAGAGACCCAGTACTTC. Translation gives CASSRGLGQETQYF.

This clone was seen once. This chain joins TRBV2 and TRBJ2-5; 14 nucleotides agree with TRBD2. CDR3 length: 18 amino acids. CDR1 is SNHLY and CDR2 is FYNNEI in the germline V gene. The J segment lost 0 bases and the V segment lost 6 bases, leaving 9 bases of the junction unmatched. The CDR3 DNA reads TGTGCCAGCAGGGGTGGGACTAGCGGGGGAAATTACCAAGAGACCCAGTACTTC. Residues: CASRGGTSGGNYQETQYF.

The V call is TRBV27, the J call TRBJ2-7, with 9 bases identical to TRBD2. Germline V lookup: CDR1 MNHEY, CDR2 SMNVEV (reference sequence). V gave up 6 bases and J gave up 0 bases; unmatched junction bases: 9. The length of the CDR3 is 16 residues. CDR3 in DNA: TGTGCCAGCAGCCCGTCTAGCGGGGTGGTCTCCTACGAGCAGTACTTC. It is translated as CASSPSSGVVSYEQYF.

Worth noting for this clone: Other DNA sequences in the same sample also yield this CDR3. The rearrangement joins TRBV11-2 to TRBJ2-5; no clear D gene. This CDR3 is 11 amino acids long. The V gene's germline CDR1 is SGHAT and CDR2 FQNNGV. V was pared by 4 bases and J by 4 bases, with 4 bases between. The CDR3 coding sequence is TGTGCCAGCAGCTCCTTAGAGACCCAGTACTTC. The encoded protein is CASSSLETQYF.

The chain recombines TRBV7-2 with TRBJ2-7; 10 nucleotides align to TRBD2. This CDR3 region has 16 residues. The junction had 6 bases not matched to a gene; V was cut back by 1 base and J by 3 bases. The V gene's germline CDR1 is SGHTA and CDR2 FQGNSA. The CDR3 sequence: CASSLVLAGENYEQYF. Here the CDR3 DNA reads TGTGCCAGCAGCTTAGTCCTAGCGGGGGAGAACTACGAGCAGTACTTC.

This clone has only one observation. The chain links TRBV27 to TRBJ1-4; TRBD1 might be the D (5 bases). CDR1 is MNHEY and CDR2 is SMNVEV in the germline V gene (reference sequence). Trimming took off 6 bases at V and 8 bases at J, with 16 bases between the two ends. This CDR3 comprises 14 residues. CDR3 DNA: TGTGCCAGCAGCTTTCTAGGGGTTAGCGAAAAACTGTTTTTT. It yields the protein CASSFLGVSEKLFF.

V and J are TRBV21-1 and TRBJ2-2; the table names TRBD2, a call not compared with the DNA. TRBV21-1 is shown as a pseudogene. The CDR3 contains 17 residues. DNA for the CDR3: TGTGCCAGCAGCTACATCACCAGCGGGAGAGGTGGCGGGGAGCTGTTTTTT. It translates to CASSYITSGRGGGELFF.

V usage is TRBV7-9 and J usage is TRBJ2-3; TRBD2 matches at 11 bases. The length of the CDR3 is 16 residues. Per germline, CDR1 SEHNR and CDR2 FQNEAQ (reference sequence). V shed 5 bases and J 5 bases; nucleotides not matched to a gene: 9. The CDR3 sequence: CASSPIPGLAVDTQYF. The CDR3 region has the DNA TGTGCCAGCAGCCCAATACCGGGACTAGCGGTAGATACGCAGTATTTT.

This chain joins TRBV13 and TRBJ2-7; TRBD1 matches 8 bases. The V gene end was trimmed by 5 bases and the J gene end by 3 bases; junction bases not matched to a gene: 9. Germline lookup yields CDR1 PRHDT and CDR2 FYEKMQ (reference sequence). The CDR3 consists of 15 residues. Here the CDR3 reads CASSPGTGSVYEQYF. As DNA, the CDR3 is TGTGCCAGCAGCCCCGGGACAGGAAGCGTCTACGAGCAGTACTTC.

The chain carries TRBV2 and TRBJ2-7; no definite D call. This CDR3 has 12 residues. Trimming took 5 bases from V and 1 from J, leaving 6 bases between them. Per the germline V gene, CDR1 is SNHLY and CDR2 is FYNNEI. The chain's CDR3 is CASSSTSYEQYF. As DNA, the CDR3 is TGTGCCAGCAGTTCGACTTCCTACGAGCAGTACTTC.

This chain links TRBV5-6 with TRBJ2-3; D ambiguous. Germline lookup yields CDR1 SGHDT and CDR2 YYEEEE. Between the trimmed V and J ends, which lost 1 base and 4 bases, there was a span of 7 bases. The CDR3 runs 13 residues. CDR3 DNA: TGTGCCAGCAGCTTGATTATGGCAGATACGCAGTATTTT. Translated: CASSLIMADTQYF.